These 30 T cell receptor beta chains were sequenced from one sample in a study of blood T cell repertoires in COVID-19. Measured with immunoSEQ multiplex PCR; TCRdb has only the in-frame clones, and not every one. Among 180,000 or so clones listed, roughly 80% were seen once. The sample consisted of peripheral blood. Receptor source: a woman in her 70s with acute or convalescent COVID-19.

CDR3: CASRSGVEITEAFF. CDR3 sequence (DNA): TGTGCCAGTAGGTCAGGGGTGGAAATCACTGAAGCTTTCTTT. The genes are TRBV19 and TRBJ1-1; possible D gene TRBD1, 6 bases. Germline values: CDR1 LNHDA, CDR2 SQIVND (reference sequence). The CDR3 sequence is 14 residues long. V dropped 6 bases and J dropped 4 bases, with 15 bases sitting between them.

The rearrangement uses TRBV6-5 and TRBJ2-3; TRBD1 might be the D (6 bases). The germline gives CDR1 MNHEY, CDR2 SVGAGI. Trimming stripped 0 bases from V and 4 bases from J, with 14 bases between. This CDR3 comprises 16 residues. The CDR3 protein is CASSYSPPGEADTQYF. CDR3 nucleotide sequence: TGTGCCAGCAGTTACTCGCCCCCAGGGGAAGCAGATACGCAGTATTTT.

The CDR3 here is CASSRTSGNEQFF. For the CDR3, the DNA is TGTGCCAGCAGTCGGACTAGCGGGAATGAGCAGTTCTTC. The chain employs TRBV3-1 (or the pseudogene TRBV3-2) and TRBJ2-1, with 11 bases matching TRBD2. V lost 6 bases, J lost 7 bases, and 2 bases stayed unmatched. Germline V gene sequence: CDR1 LGHDT, CDR2 YNNKEL (reference sequence). This CDR3 region has 13 residues.

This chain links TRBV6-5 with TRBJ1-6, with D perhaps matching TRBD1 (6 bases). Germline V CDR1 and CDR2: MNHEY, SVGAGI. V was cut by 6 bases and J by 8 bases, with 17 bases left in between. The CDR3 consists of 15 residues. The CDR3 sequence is CASRMTGTRDSPLHF. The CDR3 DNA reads TGTGCCAGCAGAATGACCGGGACAAGGGATTCACCCCTCCACTTT.

Here the CDR3 DNA reads TGTGCCAGCCGAACCCCCCTTGGGACTAGCGGGAGGATGGCAAATACGCAGTATTTT. Translating it yields CASRTPLGTSGRMANTQYF. The chain couples TRBV28 to TRBJ2-3, with 15 bases matching TRBD2. The germline V gene has CDR1 MDHEN and CDR2 SYDVKM. The CDR3 is 19 amino acids. V was clipped by 8 bases and J by 7 bases; unmatched bases: 19.

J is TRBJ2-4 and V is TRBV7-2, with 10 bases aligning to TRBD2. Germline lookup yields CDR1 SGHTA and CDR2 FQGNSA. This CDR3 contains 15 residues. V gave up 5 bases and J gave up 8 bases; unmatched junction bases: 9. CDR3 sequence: CASSPRAGGEYIQYF. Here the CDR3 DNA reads TGTGCCAGCAGCCCACGAGCGGGAGGGGAATACATTCAGTACTTC. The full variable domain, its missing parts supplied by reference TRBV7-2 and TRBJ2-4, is GAGVSQSPSNKVTEKGKDVELRCDPISGHTALYWYRQSLGQGLEFLIYFQGNSAPDKSGLPSDRFSAERTGGSVSTLTIQRTQQEDSAVYLCASSPRAGGEYIQYFGAGTRLSVL.

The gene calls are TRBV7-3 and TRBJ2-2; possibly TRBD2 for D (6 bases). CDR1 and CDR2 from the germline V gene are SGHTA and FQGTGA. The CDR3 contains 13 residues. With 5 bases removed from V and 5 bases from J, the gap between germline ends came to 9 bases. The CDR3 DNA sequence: TGTGCCAGCAGCCCCCGGGGGACCGGGGAGCTGTTTTTT. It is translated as CASSPRGTGELFF. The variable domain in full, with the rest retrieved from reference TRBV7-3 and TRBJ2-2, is GAGVSQTPSNKVTEKGKYVELRCDPISGHTALYWYRQSLGQGPEFLIYFQGTGAADDSGLPNDRFFAVRPEGSVSTLKIQRTERGDSAVYLCASSPRGTGELFFGEGSRLTVL.

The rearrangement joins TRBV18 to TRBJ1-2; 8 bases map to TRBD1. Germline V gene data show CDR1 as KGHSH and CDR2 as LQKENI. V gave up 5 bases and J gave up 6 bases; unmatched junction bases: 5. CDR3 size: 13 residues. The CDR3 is CASSADRADGYTF. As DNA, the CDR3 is TGTGCCAGCTCAGCGGACAGGGCGGATGGCTACACCTTC.

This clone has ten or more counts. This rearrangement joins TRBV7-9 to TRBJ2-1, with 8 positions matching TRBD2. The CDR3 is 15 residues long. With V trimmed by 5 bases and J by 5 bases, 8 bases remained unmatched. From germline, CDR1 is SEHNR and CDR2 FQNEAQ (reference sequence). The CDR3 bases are TGTGCCAGCAGCCCCGGGACTAGTCCAAACAATGAGCAGTTCTTC. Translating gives CASSPGTSPNNEQFF.

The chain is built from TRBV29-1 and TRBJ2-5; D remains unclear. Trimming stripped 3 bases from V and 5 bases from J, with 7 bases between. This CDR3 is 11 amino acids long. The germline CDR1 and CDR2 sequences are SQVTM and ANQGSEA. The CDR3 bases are TGCAGCGTTGATGTGCGGGAGACCCAGTACTTC. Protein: CSVDVRETQYF. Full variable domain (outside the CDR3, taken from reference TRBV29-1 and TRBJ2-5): SAVISQKPSRDICQRGTSLTIQCQVDSQVTMMFWYRQQPGQSLTLIATANQGSEATYESGFVIDKFPISRPNLTFSTLTVSNMSPEDSSIYLCSVDVRETQYFGPGTRLLVL.

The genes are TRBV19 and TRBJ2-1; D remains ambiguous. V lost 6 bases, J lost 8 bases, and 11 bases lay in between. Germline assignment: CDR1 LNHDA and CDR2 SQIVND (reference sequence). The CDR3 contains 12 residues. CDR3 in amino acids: CASSTTADEQFF. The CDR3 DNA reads TGTGCCAGTAGCACAACAGCCGATGAGCAGTTCTTC.

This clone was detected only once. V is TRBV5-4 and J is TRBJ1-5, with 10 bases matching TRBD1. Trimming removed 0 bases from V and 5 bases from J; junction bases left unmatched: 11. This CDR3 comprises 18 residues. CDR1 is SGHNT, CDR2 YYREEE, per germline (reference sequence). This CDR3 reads CASSLGGSGQGLDQPQHF. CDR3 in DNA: TGTGCCAGCAGCTTGGGAGGGTCGGGACAGGGGTTGGATCAGCCCCAGCATTTT.

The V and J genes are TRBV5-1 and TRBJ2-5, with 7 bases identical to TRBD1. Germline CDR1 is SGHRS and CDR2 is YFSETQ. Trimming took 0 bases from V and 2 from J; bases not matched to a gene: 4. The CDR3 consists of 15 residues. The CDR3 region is CASSLGTGRQETQYF. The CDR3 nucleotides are TGCGCCAGCAGCTTGGGGACAGGTCGACAAGAGACCCAGTACTTC.

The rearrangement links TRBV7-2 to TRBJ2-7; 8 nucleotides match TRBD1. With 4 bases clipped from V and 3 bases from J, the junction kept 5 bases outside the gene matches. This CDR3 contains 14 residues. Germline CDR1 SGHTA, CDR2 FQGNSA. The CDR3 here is CASSSRQGNYEQYF. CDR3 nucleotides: TGTGCCAGCAGCTCTCGACAGGGGAACTACGAGCAGTACTTC. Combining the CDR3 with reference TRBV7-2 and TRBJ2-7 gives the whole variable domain GAGVSQSPSNKVTEKGKDVELRCDPISGHTALYWYRQSLGQGLEFLIYFQGNSAPDKSGLPSDRFSAERTGGSVSTLTIQRTQQEDSAVYLCASSSRQGNYEQYFGPGTRLTVT.

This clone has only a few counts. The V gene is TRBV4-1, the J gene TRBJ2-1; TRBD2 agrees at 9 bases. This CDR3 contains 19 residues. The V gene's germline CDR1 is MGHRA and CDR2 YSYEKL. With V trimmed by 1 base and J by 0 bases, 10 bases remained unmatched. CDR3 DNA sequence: TGCGCCAGCAGCCAAGGAGGTAGCGGGGGCCGTAGCTCCTACAATGAGCAGTTCTTC. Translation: CASSQGGSGGRSSYNEQFF.

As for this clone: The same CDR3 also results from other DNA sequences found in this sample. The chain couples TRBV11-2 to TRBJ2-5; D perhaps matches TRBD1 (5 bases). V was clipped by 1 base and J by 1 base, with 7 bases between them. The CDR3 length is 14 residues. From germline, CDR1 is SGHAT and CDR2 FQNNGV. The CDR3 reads CASSLGGIQETQYF. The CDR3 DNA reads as TGTGCCAGCAGCTTAGGGGGCATCCAAGAGACCCAGTACTTC.

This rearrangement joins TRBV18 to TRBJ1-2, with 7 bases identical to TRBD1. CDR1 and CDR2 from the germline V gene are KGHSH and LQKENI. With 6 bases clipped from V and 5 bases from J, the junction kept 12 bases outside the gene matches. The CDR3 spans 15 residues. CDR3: CASSRDREVNYGYTF. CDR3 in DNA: TGTGCCAGCTCCCGCGACAGGGAAGTGAATTATGGCTACACCTTC.

The CDR3 reads CASSFTGGPQHF. The CDR3 DNA sequence: TGTGCCAGCAGCTTCACAGGGGGGCCCCAGCATTTT. This rearrangement joins TRBV7-2 to TRBJ1-5; 8 bases line up with TRBD1. CDR1 and CDR2 (germline): SGHTA, FQGNSA. The CDR3 has 12 residues. V shed 3 bases and J 9 bases; nucleotides not matched to a gene: 1. The full variable domain, its missing parts supplied by reference TRBV7-2 and TRBJ1-5, is GAGVSQSPSNKVTEKGKDVELRCDPISGHTALYWYRQSLGQGLEFLIYFQGNSAPDKSGLPSDRFSAERTGGSVSTLTIQRTQQEDSAVYLCASSFTGGPQHFGDGTRLSIL.

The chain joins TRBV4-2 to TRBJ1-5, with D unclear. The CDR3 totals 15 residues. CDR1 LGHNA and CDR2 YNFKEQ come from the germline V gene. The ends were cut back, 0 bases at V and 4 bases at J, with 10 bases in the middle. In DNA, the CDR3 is TGTGCCAGCAGCCAAGACGCGCGAGGGAATCAGCCCCAGCATTTT. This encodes CASSQDARGNQPQHF.

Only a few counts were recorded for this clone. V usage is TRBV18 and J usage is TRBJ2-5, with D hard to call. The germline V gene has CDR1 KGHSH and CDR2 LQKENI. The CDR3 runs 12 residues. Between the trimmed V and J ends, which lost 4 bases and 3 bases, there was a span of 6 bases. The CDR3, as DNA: TGTGCCAGCTCACGGGCTAAAGAGACCCAGTACTTC. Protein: CASSRAKETQYF.

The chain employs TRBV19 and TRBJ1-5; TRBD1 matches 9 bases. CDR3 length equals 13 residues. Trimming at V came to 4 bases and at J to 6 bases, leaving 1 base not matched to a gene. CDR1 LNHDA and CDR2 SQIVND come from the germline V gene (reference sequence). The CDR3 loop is CASSTTGGQPQHF. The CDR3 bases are TGTGCCAGTAGTACGACAGGGGGTCAGCCCCAGCATTTT.

The CDR3 DNA reads as TGCAGCGTTGGTCCGGGACAGGAAAGCTATGGCTACACCTTC. Translated, it gives CSVGPGQESYGYTF. V is TRBV29-1 and J is TRBJ1-2; 8 nucleotides line up with TRBD1. Unmatched junction bases numbered 8, after V lost 4 bases and J lost 4 bases. Germline V lookup: CDR1 SQVTM, CDR2 ANQGSEA. CDR3 length equals 14 residues.

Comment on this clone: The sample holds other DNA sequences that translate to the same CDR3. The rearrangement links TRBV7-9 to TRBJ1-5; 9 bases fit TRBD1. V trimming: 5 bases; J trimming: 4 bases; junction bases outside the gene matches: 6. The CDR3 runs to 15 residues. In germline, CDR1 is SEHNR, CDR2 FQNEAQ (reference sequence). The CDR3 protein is CASSPGQGRNQPQHF. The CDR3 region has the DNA TGTGCCAGCAGCCCGGGACAGGGACGAAATCAGCCCCAGCATTTT.

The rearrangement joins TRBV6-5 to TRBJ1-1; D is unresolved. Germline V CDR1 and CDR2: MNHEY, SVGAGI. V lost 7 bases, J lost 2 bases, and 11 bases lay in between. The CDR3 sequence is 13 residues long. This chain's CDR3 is CASTEVVNTEAFF. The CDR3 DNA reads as TGTGCCAGCACCGAGGTAGTAAACACTGAAGCTTTCTTT.

CDR3 loop: CASSIWTGGFRTGELFF. The CDR3 DNA reads as TGTGCCAGTAGTATATGGACAGGGGGATTTAGGACCGGGGAGCTGTTTTTT. The V call is TRBV19, the J call TRBJ2-2; 10 bases are shared with TRBD1. Germline CDR1 and CDR2: LNHDA and SQIVND (reference sequence). This CDR3 is built from 17 residues. The V gene end was trimmed by 2 bases and the J gene end by 5 bases; junction bases not matched to a gene: 8.

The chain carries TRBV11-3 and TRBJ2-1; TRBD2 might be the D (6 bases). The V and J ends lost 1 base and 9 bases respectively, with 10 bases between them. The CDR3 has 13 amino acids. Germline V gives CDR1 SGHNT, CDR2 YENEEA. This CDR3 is CASSLVGTAEQFF. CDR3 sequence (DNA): TGTGCCAGCAGCTTAGTCGGGACTGCTGAGCAGTTCTTC.

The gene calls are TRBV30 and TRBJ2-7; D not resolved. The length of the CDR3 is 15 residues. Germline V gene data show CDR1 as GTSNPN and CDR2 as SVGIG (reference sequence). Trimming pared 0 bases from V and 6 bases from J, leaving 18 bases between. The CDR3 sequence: CAWSVRLSGEVEQYF. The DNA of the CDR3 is TGTGCCTGGAGTGTCAGACTCTCTGGCGAGGTCGAGCAGTACTTC.

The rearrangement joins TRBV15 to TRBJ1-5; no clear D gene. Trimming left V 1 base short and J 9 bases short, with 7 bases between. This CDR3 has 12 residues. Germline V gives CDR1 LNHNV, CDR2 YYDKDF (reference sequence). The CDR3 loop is CATSRGEGPQHF. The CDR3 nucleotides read TGTGCCACCAGCAGAGGGGAGGGGCCCCAGCATTTT.

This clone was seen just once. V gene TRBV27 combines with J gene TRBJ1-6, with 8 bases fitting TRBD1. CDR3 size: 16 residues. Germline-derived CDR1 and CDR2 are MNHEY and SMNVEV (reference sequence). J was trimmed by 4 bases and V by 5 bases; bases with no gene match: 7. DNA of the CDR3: TGTGCCAGCAGTACCCCGAACAGGGGGTATAATTCACCCCTCCACTTT. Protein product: CASSTPNRGYNSPLHF.

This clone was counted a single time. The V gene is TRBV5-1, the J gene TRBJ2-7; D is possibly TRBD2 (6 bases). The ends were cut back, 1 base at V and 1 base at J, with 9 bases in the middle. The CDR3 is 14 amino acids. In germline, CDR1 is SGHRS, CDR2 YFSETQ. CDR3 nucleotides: TGCGCCAGCAGCTTGTTTGCGGGATCCTACGAGCAGTACTTC. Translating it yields CASSLFAGSYEQYF.